Presented here are 16 T cell receptor beta chains from one specimen sequenced in a study of vaccination and CD4 T cells after COVID-19. Their target antigens are unknown. The Oncomine TCR Beta short-read assay was applied to DNA of cultured CD4+ T cells. Each CDR3 protein gets one entry after TCRdb re-called the PCR reads with MiXCR. The sample records 15,000 to 20,000 distinct CDR3 sequences, around half being singletons. Treatment described: approximately nine-day PBMC culture with coronavirus spike peptide pools or control peptides (ViraFEST assay). The sequencing sample was made of CD4+ T cells from blood, cultured in vitro. The receptors were gathered from a human donor who had recovered from COVID-19.

CDR3 bases: TGTGCCAGCAGTTTAGACAATAGCTATGGCTACACCTTC. It codes for CASSLDNSYGYTF. V usage is TRBV28 and J usage is TRBJ1-2, with unresolved D. Germline loops: CDR1 MDHEN, CDR2 SYDVKM. This CDR3 contains 13 residues. Trimming pared 2 bases from V and 4 bases from J, leaving 8 bases between.

V is TRBV12-3 or TRBV12-4 and J is TRBJ2-2; D is uncertain. CDR3 length: 12 amino acids. The V and J ends lost 3 bases and 8 bases respectively, with 7 bases between them. DNA of the CDR3: TGTGCCAGCAGTTTCGGTTTAGGGGAGCTGTTTTTT. The encoded protein is CASSFGLGELFF.

The rearrangement joins TRBV7-3 to TRBJ2-1, with D maybe TRBD1 (6 bases). The CDR3 sequence is 15 residues long. The germline V gene encodes CDR1 SGHTA and CDR2 FQGTGA. Trimming pared 4 bases from V and 3 bases from J, leaving 13 bases between. For the CDR3, the DNA is TGTGCCAGCAGCTACCAACCGACAGGCTACAATGAGCAGTTCTTC. It codes for CASSYQPTGYNEQFF.

The chain links TRBV7-8 to TRBJ2-3; 7 bases agree with TRBD1. Trimming removed 1 base from V and 2 bases from J; junction bases left unmatched: 9. The CDR3 is 17 amino acids. Germline CDR1 and CDR2: SGHVS and FQNEAQ. CDR3 bases: TGTGCCAGCAGCTTAGGGCAGGGGGTACCTAACACAGATACGCAGTATTTT. This codes for CASSLGQGVPNTDTQYF.

The genes are TRBV24-1 and TRBJ2-1, with D perhaps TRBD1 (5 bases). Germline assignment: CDR1 KGHDR and CDR2 SFDVKD. This CDR3 region has 15 residues. With 8 bases removed from V and 0 bases from J, the gap between germline ends came to 13 bases. The CDR3 sequence is CATTCWTRSYNEQFF. The CDR3, as DNA: TGTGCCACCACTTGCTGGACACGCTCCTACAATGAGCAGTTCTTC.

On this clonotype itself: The conserved phenylalanine or tryptophan is not found at the CDR3 terminus, so this likely reflects a read error. The chain combines TRBV7-2 with TRBJ2-5, with 10 bases fitting TRBD2. There are 15 residues in the CDR3. Germline CDR1 and CDR2: SGHTA and FQGNSA. Losses at the gene ends were 5 bases for V and 5 bases for J; bases not matched to a gene: 8. CDR3 DNA sequence: TGTGCCAGCAGCCCCTCTAGCGGGAGAGTTGAGACCCAGTACTAC. Its translation is CASSPSSGRVETQYY.

The J gene is TRBJ1-2, the V gene TRBV20-1; 9 positions match TRBD1. Germline V gives CDR1 DFQATT, CDR2 SNEGSKA (reference sequence). The CDR3 is 17 amino acids. V shed 0 bases and J 4 bases; nucleotides not matched to a gene: 12. In nucleotides, the CDR3 is TGCAGTGCTAGAGATACGGGACAGGGTAGGAGTGGCTATGGCTACACCTTC. It specifies CSARDTGQGRSGYGYTF.

This clonotype has a handful of counts. The rearrangement joins TRBV7-2 to TRBJ2-3; D is unresolved. The CDR3 consists of 12 residues. The germline V gene has CDR1 SGHTA and CDR2 FQGNSA. V lost 3 bases and J lost 5, with 6 bases in between. The CDR3: CASSFSRDTQYF. The CDR3 region has the DNA TGTGCCAGCAGCTTTTCGAGAGATACGCAGTATTTT.

V gene TRBV18 combines with J gene TRBJ2-7; weak D call: TRBD1 (5 bases). Per the germline V gene, CDR1 is KGHSH and CDR2 is LQKENI. V lost 1 base and J 3 bases, leaving 13 bases between the germline ends. The CDR3 has 15 amino acids. This CDR3 is CASSPRPGLGYEQYF. Written as DNA, the CDR3 is TGTGCCAGCTCACCACGGCCAGGGCTTGGCTACGAGCAGTACTTC.

The chain recombines TRBV30 with TRBJ1-5; the D is unclear. Between the trimmed V and J ends, which lost 2 bases and 2 bases, there was a span of 10 bases. The CDR3 totals 14 residues. Germline CDR1 GTSNPN, CDR2 SVGIG (reference sequence). CDR3 protein: CAWSTGEGNQPQHF. As DNA, the CDR3 is TGTGCCTGGAGTACCGGGGAGGGCAATCAGCCCCAGCATTTT.

The chain's CDR3 is CSARGHKKLFF. The CDR3 bases are TGCAGTGCTAGGGGACATAAAAAACTGTTTTTT. The J gene is TRBJ1-4, the V gene TRBV20-1, with D tentatively TRBD1 (6 bases). V was cut by 3 bases and J by 9 bases, with 8 bases left in between. Germline V gives CDR1 DFQATT, CDR2 SNEGSKA (reference sequence). CDR3 length: 11 amino acids.

This rearrangement joins TRBV7-2 to TRBJ1-5; D may be TRBD1 (5 bases). V was cut by 3 bases and J by 9 bases, with 18 bases left in between. The CDR3 is made up of 15 amino acids. Germline V gene sequence: CDR1 SGHTA, CDR2 FQGNSA. The CDR3 reads CASSFWGYDNGPQHF. The CDR3 DNA is TGTGCCAGCAGCTTTTGGGGGTATGACAATGGGCCCCAGCATTTT.

The chain has TRBV7-9 and TRBJ2-6; D is unclear. V was shortened by 1 base and J by 1 base, with 5 bases between the two germline ends. CDR3 length: 15 residues. CDR1 is SEHNR, CDR2 FQNEAQ, per germline (reference sequence). As DNA, the CDR3 is TGTGCCAGCAGCTTAGGGGGTTCTGGGGCCAACGTCCTGACTTTC. Amino acid sequence: CASSLGGSGANVLTF.

This sequence joins TRBV6-2 or TRBV6-3 and TRBJ1-2; D is unresolved. The CDR3 spans 14 residues. Germline lookup yields CDR1 MNHEY and CDR2 SVGEGT. V was trimmed by 4 bases and J by 0 bases, leaving 9 bases between them. CDR3 in DNA: TGTGCCAGCAGTTCGGCAGGAGCTAACTATGGCTACACCTTC. Translated: CASSSAGANYGYTF.

This clonotype was seen a handful of times. V and J are TRBV19 and TRBJ2-2; D not resolved. The V end lost 1 base, the J end lost 4 bases, and 10 bases lay between the germline ends. The CDR3 has 15 amino acids. Germline assignment: CDR1 LNHDA and CDR2 SQIVND (reference sequence). The CDR3 DNA reads TGTGCCAGTAGTATAGCTCAGAAAGGCACCGGGGAGCTGTTTTTT. Translation gives CASSIAQKGTGELFF.

The chain links TRBV20-1 to TRBJ2-1, with TRBD2 matching over 9 bases. The CDR3 length is 13 residues. Germline CDR1 and CDR2: DFQATT and SNEGSKA (reference sequence). V dropped 4 bases and J dropped 9; count of bases not matched to a gene: 7. CDR3 in DNA: TGCAGTGCTATCGGCGGGAGGGCCGTTGAGCAGTTCTTC. Residues: CSAIGGRAVEQFF.